There are a few counts of the clone carrying this T cell receptor (beta chain). These data are taken from a study of T cells after yellow fever vaccination. Production of TCR cDNA was by 5'RACE template switching, which also added a universal primer site and UMIs. TCRdb independently ran MiXCR on the 5' RACE reads; one entry per CDR3 protein. The sample carries 620,000 or so distinct CDR3 sequences, roughly an eighth recorded once. V trimming: 3 bases; J trimming: 2 bases; junction bases outside the gene matches: 5. Germline assignment: CDR1 SGDLS and CDR2 YYNGEE. The CDR3 runs 15 residues. Sequencing was performed on PBMCs, taken on the day of the yellow fever booster vaccination. V gene TRBV9 combines with J gene TRBJ2-7; 10 bases match TRBD1. The clonotype originates from a man under 40 who received the YFV17D yellow fever vaccine. CDR3 sequence: CASSGGQGPAYEQYF. CDR3 sequence (DNA): TGTGCCAGCAGCGGGGGACAGGGGCCTGCCTACGAGCAGTACTTC.